A selection of T cell receptor beta chains follows, all from one sample in a study of T cells in Graves' hyperthyroidism and ophthalmopathy. One entry per CDR3 protein results from TCRdb running MiXCR on the multiplex PCR reads. The sample contains around 300,000 distinct CDR3 sequences, 12% to 15% of which appear only once. The sample taken for sequencing was blood. The source of these receptors is a woman between 35 and 50 years old with Graves' hyperthyroidism. The CDR3 runs from the conserved cysteine through the conserved F or W. Each record gives: clone size, V gene, D gene, J gene, CDR3 DNA, CDR3 protein. The D gene is left open where the match is weak. The size of a clone is reported for some rows only, either as once, few or many, or as a class for expanded clones.

clone size: many
V gene: TRBV5-8
D gene: NA
J gene: TRBJ2-2
CDR3 DNA: TGTGCCAGCAGCTTTGGTCGATCGTACACCGGGGAGCTGTTTTTT
CDR3 protein: CASSFGRSYTGELFF

clone size: many
V gene: TRBV5-6
D gene: TRBD2
J gene: TRBJ2-5
CDR3 DNA: TGTGCCAGCAGCTATCGACTAGCATTCGATCAAGAGACCCAGTACTTC
CDR3 protein: CASSYRLAFDQETQYF

clone size: many
V gene: TRBV3-1
D gene: TRBD2
J gene: TRBJ2-1
CDR3 DNA: TGTGCCAGCAGCCAAATTTTCCCGGGACTAGCAGCCACCAATGAGCAGTTCTTC
CDR3 protein: CASSQIFPGLAATNEQFF

clone size: many
V gene: TRBV28
D gene: NA
J gene: TRBJ1-4
CDR3 DNA: TGTGCCAGCAGTTTACGGGGGGCGCGGGGAGAAAAACTGTTTTTT
CDR3 protein: CASSLRGARGEKLFF

clone size: many
V gene: TRBV20-1
D gene: TRBD2
J gene: TRBJ2-3
CDR3 DNA: TGCAGTGCTAGAGCTAGCGGGACCGGGGGCACAGATACGCAGTATTTT
CDR3 protein: CSARASGTGGTDTQYF

clone size: few
V gene: TRBV10-1
D gene: NA
J gene: TRBJ1-6
CDR3 DNA: TGCGCCAGCAGTGTGATAGAAGGGACTCCCTGTCCCTATAATTCACCCCTCCACTTT
CDR3 protein: CASSVIEGTPCPYNSPLHF

clone size: many
V gene: TRBV3-1
D gene: NA
J gene: TRBJ1-2
CDR3 DNA: TGTGCCAGCAGGCCCCCGGGCGGGTTCGGTGGCTACACCTTC
CDR3 protein: CASRPPGGFGGYTF

clone size: many
V gene: TRBV14
D gene: TRBD2
J gene: TRBJ2-1
CDR3 DNA: TGTGCCAGCAGCCCTCGGACTAGCGGGAGGAGGGTCTACAATGAGCAGTTCTTC
CDR3 protein: CASSPRTSGRRVYNEQFF

clone size: few
V gene: TRBV20-1
D gene: TRBD2
J gene: TRBJ2-3
CDR3 DNA: TGCAGTGCTATAGCGGGAAGCACAGATACGCAGTATTTT
CDR3 protein: CSAIAGSTDTQYF

clone size: few
V gene: TRBV12-3/TRBV12-4
D gene: TRBD1
J gene: TRBJ1-3
CDR3 DNA: TGTGCCAGCAATAAACAGGGGGGAAACACCATATATTTT
CDR3 protein: CASNKQGGNTIYF

clone size: NA
V gene: TRBV10-3
D gene: TRBD2
J gene: TRBJ2-7
CDR3 DNA: TGTGCCATCAGGGGGGGACTAGCGTCTAACGAGCAGTACTTC
CDR3 protein: CAIRGGLASNEQYF

clone size: NA
V gene: TRBV2
D gene: NA
J gene: TRBJ1-5
CDR3 DNA: TGTGCCAGCATGGGAGGAGCGGAGGGGAGCAATCAGCCCCAGCATTTT
CDR3 protein: CASMGGAEGSNQPQHF

clone size: many
V gene: TRBV12-3/TRBV12-4
D gene: TRBD1
J gene: TRBJ1-5
CDR3 DNA: TGTGCCAGCAGCCAAGGGACAGACAATAGCAATCAGCCCCAGCATTTT
CDR3 protein: CASSQGTDNSNQPQHF